The rows below give T cell receptor beta chains drawn from one sample of a study of CXCR3-negative and CXCR3-positive naive CD8 T cells. TCRdb reworked the 5' RACE reads into one entry per CDR3 protein, no DNA. Its clone listing holds over 95,000 distinct CDR3 sequences. Sequencing was carried out using naive CXCR3+ CD8+ T cells from blood. The receptors were sampled from a human donor in good health. Some clones in this sample may be carry-over from other donors' samples. Both conserved end residues are part of each CDR3.

cdr3_length | j_call | v_call | cdr3_aa
14 | TRBJ2-7 | TRBV28 | CASSRWGGPYEQYF
17 | TRBJ2-7 | TRBV28 | CASRVLGPEGNPYEQYF
19 | TRBJ1-1 | TRBV27 | CASSYTTPYLGTLNTEAFF
17 | TRBJ1-1 | TRBV7-2 | CASIALLTGMAYAEAFF
16 | TRBJ1-4 | TRBV20-1 | CSARHSRTGDFEKLFF
16 | TRBJ2-3 | TRBV4-3 | CASSQDGASSTDTQYF
13 | TRBJ2-7 | TRBV20-1 | CSARGQLTYEQYF
14 | TRBJ2-1 | TRBV7-2 | CASSLEGYYNEQFF
16 | TRBJ2-2 | TRBV5-1 | CASSLASTGATGELFF
16 | TRBJ2-1 | TRBV12-3/TRBV12-4 | CASSPRGARVYNEQFF
14 | TRBJ2-5 | TRBV7-2 | CASSLGHGQEAQYF
15 | TRBJ2-7 | TRBV13 | CASSQRDRVYEKQYF
19 | TRBJ2-4 | TRBV15 | CATSRVEDSGSLAKNIQYF
15 | TRBJ2-7 | TRBV20-1 | CSARLLAGGSYEQYF